These 15 T cell receptor beta chains share one sample of origin, sequenced in a study of blood T cell repertoires in COVID-19. The assay was immunoSEQ multiplex PCR, and TCRdb's table has in-frame clones only and misses some. The data contain approximately 280,000 clones, around 90% of them singletons. Sequencing used peripheral blood. These receptors originate from a woman aged 25 to 45 with COVID-19, enrolled during active disease.

The CDR3 spells CASSYGRGLNTEAFF. The CDR3 DNA reads TGTGCCAGCAGTTATGGGCGGGGGTTGAACACTGAAGCTTTCTTT. The chain is built from TRBV6-2 or TRBV6-3 and TRBJ1-1; perhaps TRBD1 as D (5 bases). Trimming cost V 3 bases and J 0 bases, with 11 bases left between them. The germline CDR1 and CDR2 sequences are MNHEY and SVGEGT. The CDR3 has 15 amino acids.

As concerns this clone: One end of the junction fails to match germline, which may point to a read error. The genes are TRBV7-8 and TRBJ1-4; D ambiguous. The germline V gene encodes CDR1 SGHVS and CDR2 FQNEAQ. The CDR3 runs to 13 residues. The CDR3 loop is CASSLEASAGSVF. CDR3 in DNA: TGTGCCAGCAGCTTAGAGGCGAGCGCGGGTTCGGTTTTT.

The chain employs TRBV30 and TRBJ2-7; possible D gene TRBD1, 5 bases. Trimming cost V 5 bases and J 5 bases, with 16 bases left between them. The CDR3 has 13 residues. CDR1 and CDR2 from the germline V gene are GTSNPN and SVGIG (reference sequence). CDR3 protein: CAWSQGREHEQYF. The CDR3 coding sequence is TGTGCCTGGTCTCAGGGTAGGGAACACGAGCAGTACTTC. Based on the CDR3 plus reference TRBV30 and TRBJ2-7, the full variable domain is SQTIHQWPATLVQPVGSPLSLECTVEGTSNPNLYWYRQAAGRGLQLLFYSVGIGQISSEVPQNLSASRPQDRQFILSSKKLLLSDSGFYLCAWSQGREHEQYFGPGTRLTVT.

This chain links TRBV4-1 with TRBJ2-1; 16 nucleotides align to TRBD2. The CDR3 is made up of 21 amino acids. V trimming: 6 bases; J trimming: 4 bases; junction bases outside the gene matches: 18. Germline-derived CDR1 and CDR2 are MGHRA and YSYEKL. The CDR3 coding sequence is TGCGCCAGCAGTCGCTACCCGGGACTAGCGGGAGGGTTGGCCCCTTACAATGAGCAGTTCTTC. This sequence encodes CASSRYPGLAGGLAPYNEQFF.

The gene calls are TRBV2 and TRBJ2-7, with 8 nucleotides matching TRBD1. Per germline, CDR1 SNHLY and CDR2 FYNNEI. With 4 bases clipped from V and 0 bases from J, the junction kept 2 bases outside the gene matches. The CDR3 is 14 residues long. CDR3 nucleotides: TGTGCCAGCAGTGTGGACAGGGTCTCCTACGAGCAGTACTTC. Encoded protein: CASSVDRVSYEQYF.

The chain is built from TRBV7-3 and TRBJ2-1, with 8 bases fitting TRBD1. V gave up 5 bases and J gave up 16 bases; unmatched junction bases: 13. This CDR3 is 13 amino acids long. In germline, CDR1 is SGHTA, CDR2 FQGTGA. CDR3 loop: CASSPHRTGPQFF. The CDR3 DNA reads as TGTGCCAGCAGCCCCCACCGGACAGGGCCTCAATTCTTC.

The chain carries TRBV11-2 and TRBJ1-6; 10 nucleotides agree with TRBD1. V was clipped by 5 bases and J by 6 bases; unmatched bases: 7. The germline gives CDR1 SGHAT, CDR2 FQNNGV. This CDR3 has 16 residues. The CDR3 DNA is TGTGCCAGCAGCGCCCGACAGGGGGCATCTAATTCACCCCTCCACTTT. Encoded protein: CASSARQGASNSPLHF.

Only one count was recorded for this clone. This sequence joins TRBV7-9 and TRBJ2-1; 7 positions agree with TRBD2. The CDR3 totals 15 residues. Germline assignment: CDR1 SEHNR and CDR2 FQNEAQ (reference sequence). The V segment lost 2 bases and the J segment 7 bases; nucleotides outside the gene matches: 8. This CDR3 reads CASSLRGGEGNEQFF. The CDR3 bases are TGTGCCAGCAGCTTAAGAGGCGGGGAGGGGAATGAGCAGTTCTTC.

This chain links TRBV28 with TRBJ1-1; D is undetermined. The CDR3 has 14 amino acids. The ends were cut back, 3 bases at V and 1 base at J, with 9 bases in the middle. The germline gives CDR1 MDHEN, CDR2 SYDVKM. In DNA form, the CDR3 reads TGTGCCAGCAGTTTTGAGGAGACGAACACTGAAGCTTTCTTT. It translates to CASSFEETNTEAFF.

This clone was found once. The chain uses TRBV11-2 and TRBJ1-2; no definite D call. CDR3 size: 14 residues. Germline lookup yields CDR1 SGHAT and CDR2 FQNNGV. V shed 3 bases and J shed 4 bases, with 12 bases lying between them. The CDR3 coding sequence is TGTGCCAGCAGCTTGCTGGACTCTCCCTATGGCTACACCTTC. It translates to CASSLLDSPYGYTF.

V gene TRBV19 combines with J gene TRBJ2-1, with TRBD1 identical over 11 bases. The CDR3 has 15 residues. The V gene end was trimmed by 5 bases and the J gene end by 10 bases; junction bases not matched to a gene: 10. Germline V gene sequence: CDR1 LNHDA, CDR2 SQIVND (reference sequence). CDR3: CASSSRDRGDREQFF. The CDR3 nucleotides are TGTGCCAGTAGTTCCCGGGACAGGGGGGACAGGGAGCAGTTCTTC. Based on the CDR3 plus reference TRBV19 and TRBJ2-1, the full variable domain is DGGITQSPKYLFRKEGQNVTLSCEQNLNHDAMYWYRQDPGQGLRLIYYSQIVNDFQKGDIAEGYSVSREKKESFPLTVTSAQKNPTAFYLCASSSRDRGDREQFFGPGTRLTVL.

This rearrangement joins TRBV5-8 to TRBJ2-6, with 9 bases fitting TRBD2. Germline assignment: CDR1 SGHTS and CDR2 YDEGEE. The junction had 0 bases not matched to a gene; V was cut back by 0 bases and J by 2 bases. The CDR3 runs to 16 residues. This chain's CDR3 is CASSLGLAAGANVLTF. The CDR3 nucleotides are TGTGCCAGCAGCTTGGGACTAGCGGCTGGGGCCAACGTCCTGACTTTC.

V usage is TRBV19 and J usage is TRBJ2-7; TRBD1 aligns across 11 bases. The CDR3 loop spans 14 amino acids. V gave up 5 bases and J gave up 6 bases; unmatched junction bases: 6. Germline V gene sequence: CDR1 LNHDA, CDR2 SQIVND (reference sequence). CDR3 in DNA: TGTGCCAGTAGTGCTTCCGGGACAGGGGGCGAGCAGTACTTC. Its translation is CASSASGTGGEQYF.

This clone appeared once. The chain carries TRBV5-4 and TRBJ2-1; 7 positions agree with TRBD1. Looked up from germline, CDR1 is SGHNT and CDR2 is YYREEE (reference sequence). The CDR3 length is 12 residues. V was clipped by 8 bases and J by 5 bases; unmatched bases: 4. CDR3 loop: CASWDRHNEQFF. Written as DNA, the CDR3 is TGTGCCAGTTGGGACAGACACAATGAGCAGTTCTTC.

The chain employs TRBV28 and TRBJ1-2, with D possibly TRBD1 on 6 matching bases. The CDR3 contains 13 residues. V lost 8 bases and J lost 8, with 18 bases in between. The germline CDR1 and CDR2 sequences are MDHEN and SYDVKM. The CDR3 reads CASGHQGSHGYTF. DNA for the CDR3: TGTGCCAGCGGACATCAGGGGAGTCACGGCTACACCTTC.